This T cell receptor beta chain originates from a study of response to subunit inactivated influenza vaccine. Study conclusions and caveats: Authors suggested seasonal influenza vaccinations each recruit few new T cells.

CDR1 is DFQATT, CDR2 SNEGSKA, per germline (reference sequence). CDR3 length equals 16 residues. V was shortened by 0 bases and J by 4 bases, with 15 bases between the two germline ends. This clonotype was seen a few times. No antigen is known for it. TCRdb reprocessed the RT-PCR reads via MiXCR and lists one record per CDR3 protein. The sample carries hundreds of thousands of distinct CDR3 sequences, about 8% recorded once. The TCR originated in a man between 50 and 69 years old who received an inactivated influenza vaccine. The specimen was PBMCs from blood, collected around 2 years after vaccination. V and J are TRBV20-1 and TRBJ1-4; D not certain. DNA of the CDR3: TGCAGTGCTAGAGATAACGTTAGACGGATTAATGAAAAACTGTTTTTT. Translated: CSARDNVRRINEKLFF.